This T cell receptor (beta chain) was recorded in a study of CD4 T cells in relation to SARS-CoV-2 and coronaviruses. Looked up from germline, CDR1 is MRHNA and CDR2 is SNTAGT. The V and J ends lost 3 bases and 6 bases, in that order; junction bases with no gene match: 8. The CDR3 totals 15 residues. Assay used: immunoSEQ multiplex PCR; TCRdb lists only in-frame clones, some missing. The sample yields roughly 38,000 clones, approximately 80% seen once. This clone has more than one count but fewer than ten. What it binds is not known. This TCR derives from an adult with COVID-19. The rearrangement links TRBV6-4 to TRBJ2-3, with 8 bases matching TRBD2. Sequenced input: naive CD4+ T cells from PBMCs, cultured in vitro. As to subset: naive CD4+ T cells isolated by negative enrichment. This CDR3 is CASSEGREVTDTQYF. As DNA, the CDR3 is TGTGCCAGCAGTGAGGGGCGGGAGGTGACGGATACGCAGTATTTT.